Detailed here is one T cell receptor (beta chain). Its specificity is unknown. The entry originates in a study of Tregs in tolerant kidney transplant recipients. Study summary: Recipients received nonmyeloablative bone marrow transplants from related graft donors, with transient mixed chimerism.

The method was immunoSEQ multiplex PCR; TCRdb's version includes in-frame clones alone and lacks a portion of them. The sample holds 50,000 to 75,000 clones, 70% to 90% seen once. The CDR3 contains 13 residues. V gave up 2 bases and J gave up 11 bases, with 15 bases separating them. The germline V gene encodes CDR1 MNHNS and CDR2 SASEGT. Study observations and caveats: Antigen-driven expansion was suggested because donor-specific Tregs expanded more than all Tregs in tolerant patients.

The chain uses TRBV6-1 and TRBJ2-5; D is tentatively TRBD1 or TRBD2 (6 bases each). This receptor was identified in a human donor who received a combined kidney and bone marrow transplant. Sequencing used Tregs from blood, obtained before the transplant. In nucleotides, the CDR3 is TGTGCCAGCAGTGAACGGGGGCGGATGGAGCAGTACTTC. Protein: CASSERGRMEQYF.